This entry lists 6 T cell receptor beta chains sequenced from one sample in a study of T cells after yellow fever vaccination. MiXCR, run by TCRdb on the 5' RACE reads, gives a single entry per CDR3 protein. The sample records hundreds of thousands of distinct CDR3 sequences, around a sixth being singletons. Material: PBMCs, obtained before the yellow fever booster vaccination. The receptors were sampled from a man younger than 35 who received the YFV17D yellow fever vaccine.

The gene calls are TRBV27 and TRBJ1-2, with D possibly TRBD1 on 6 matching bases. CDR1 is MNHEY, CDR2 SMNVEV, per germline (reference sequence). The length of the CDR3 is 13 residues. Trimming stripped 7 bases from V and 4 bases from J, with 13 bases between. The CDR3 nucleotides read TGTGCCAGCATCGGCAGGGGCGGCTATGGCTACACCTTC. Protein: CASIGRGGYGYTF.

The V gene is TRBV7-9, the J gene TRBJ2-1; D might be TRBD1 or TRBD2, each matching 5 bases. The V gene lost 1 base and the J gene lost 9 bases, with 10 bases spanning the gap. Germline CDR1 SEHNR, CDR2 FQNEAQ (reference sequence). The CDR3 runs to 13 residues. The CDR3 sequence: CASSLETGTEQFF. DNA of the CDR3: TGTGCCAGCAGCTTAGAGACGGGGACTGAGCAGTTCTTC.

The chain has TRBV29-1 and TRBJ2-3, with 8 positions matching TRBD2. The germline CDR1 and CDR2 sequences are SQVTM and ANQGSEA. The CDR3 extends over 13 amino acids. Unmatched junction bases numbered 4, after V lost 3 bases and J lost 5 bases. CDR3 coding DNA: TGCAGCGTTGACCCGGGGGGGCAAGATACGCAGTATTTT. This codes for CSVDPGGQDTQYF.

This clonotype was seen a handful of times. The rearrangement uses TRBV7-2 and TRBJ2-5; D might be TRBD2 (6 bases). CDR1 is SGHTA, CDR2 FQGNSA, per germline. The CDR3 runs 15 residues. The V end lost 1 base, the J end lost 2 bases, and 11 bases lay between the germline ends. The CDR3 nucleotides read TGTGCCAGCAGCTTAGTTGCGGGGCGACAAGAGACCCAGTACTTC. This sequence encodes CASSLVAGRQETQYF.

This clonotype was seen a handful of times. This sequence joins TRBV7-8 and TRBJ1-1; 8 bases align to TRBD1. CDR1 SGHVS and CDR2 FQNEAQ come from the germline V gene. The CDR3 runs 14 residues. V lost 4 bases to trimming and J lost 4 bases; unmatched junction nucleotides: 5. CDR3 bases: TGTGCCAGCAGCTCTCTCCAGGGGGCCACTGAAGCTTTCTTT. Amino acid sequence: CASSSLQGATEAFF.

The chain combines TRBV2 with TRBJ2-7; D is possibly TRBD1 (5 bases). V dropped 8 bases and J dropped 6 bases, with 17 bases sitting between them. The CDR3 spans 13 residues. The germline gives CDR1 SNHLY, CDR2 FYNNEI. The CDR3 spells CASGLRESGEQYV. The CDR3 coding sequence is TGTGCCAGCGGCCTCAGGGAATCGGGCGAGCAGTACGTC.